The clone carrying this T cell receptor (beta chain) was seen a few times. Its antigen remains unidentified. Different DNA sequences within this sample yield the same CDR3. These data come from a study of cytomegalovirus exposure and HLA in healthy donors. Study-level findings and limits: There were a few CMV-associated chains whose specificity for CMV antigens was confirmed in vitro. According to the study, 180 or so TCR beta chains were cytomegalovirus-associated. The tendency of first-cohort TCR clusters to co-occur in the 120 or so validation repertoires was the finding of a later analysis.

Trimming at V came to 3 bases and at J to 4 bases, leaving 3 bases not matched to a gene. Germline V gene data show CDR1 as SGDLS and CDR2 as YYNGEE. CDR3 length equals 15 residues. Donors were drawn from the approximately 130-subject validation cohort, separate from the roughly 700-subject first cohort. Generated by immunoSEQ multiplex PCR, the TCRdb table keeps only in-frame clones and is missing some. The sample carries hundreds of thousands of clones, roughly 89% recorded once. This TCR derives from a woman younger than 35 in good health and CMV-seronegative. The sequencing input was PBMCs. This chain uses TRBV9 with TRBJ2-1; 11 nucleotides align to TRBD2. CDR3 region: CASSDLAGGYNEQFF. CDR3 sequence (DNA): TGTGCCAGCAGCGACCTAGCGGGAGGATACAATGAGCAGTTCTTC.